This T cell receptor (beta chain) was observed in a study of cytomegalovirus exposure and HLA in healthy donors. Notes on the study in general: The authors judged a highly shared variant cluster likely a sequencing artifact. Near-uniform donor sequencing depth was presumed by presence/absence analyses. Researchers reported in a later analysis that a missense DCLRE1C variant was tied to TCR beta V- and J-gene trimming.

PCR used 60 Vbeta primers and 13 Jbeta primers. The protocol was immunoSEQ multiplex PCR, while the TCRdb copy is restricted to in-frame clones and leaves out a portion. This sample's table reports roughly 40,000 clones. With 2 bases removed from V and 1 base from J, the gap between germline ends came to 11 bases. The CDR3 runs 15 residues. Germline V CDR1 and CDR2: MNHNS, SASEGT. A note on this clone: Its antigen remains unidentified.

The sample consisted of PBMCs. The receptor comes from a young man in good health and CMV-seronegative. V is TRBV6-1 and J is TRBJ1-2, with no clear D. CDR3 coding DNA: TGTGCCAGCAGTGAATGGCTCAGCGTTAACTATGGCTACACCTTC. Translated: CASSEWLSVNYGYTF.